These T cell receptor beta chains were read from a single sample in a study of OX40 agonist ivuxolimab in advanced cancers. Data came from immunoSEQ multiplex PCR; TCRdb stores just in-frame clones and leaves some out. This sample has roughly 34,000 clones, with around 90% found just once. The sequences come from CD4+ or CD8+ T cells sorted from blood, collected in a trial of the OX40 agonist ivuxolimab. The source is an adult with an advanced solid tumor such as melanoma, head and neck, liver or kidney cancer. CDR3s leave out the opening cysteine and the closing phenylalanine or tryptophan.

V	J	CDR3
TRBV7-9	TRBJ1-2	ASSPYGQVLEGYT
TRBV30	TRBJ2-1	AWSVVGGPYEQF
TRBV2	TRBJ1-5	ASSDDVSNQPQH
TRBV28	TRBJ1-1	ASSLSDNTEAF
TRBV7-9	TRBJ2-3	ASSPYRADTQY
TRBV7-2	TRBJ2-7	ASSLQADLYEQY
TRBV28	TRBJ1-2	ASSSGSHRDGYT
TRBV6-1	TRBJ1-5	ASSEWTGSNNQPQH
TRBV5-4	TRBJ1-3	ASSLGDRIGNTIY
TRBV28	TRBJ1-2	ASSLRPTGYGYT
TRBV28	NA	ASRGQGFYEQY
TRBV5-4	TRBJ2-2	ASSSQGVSTGELF
TRBV7-8	TRBJ2-7	ASSPILAESSYEQY
TRBV2	TRBJ1-3	ASSQDTFRSGNTIY
TRBV5-1	TRBJ2-3	ASSLQRSTDTQY
TRBV29-1	TRBJ1-1	SVEPTGNTEAF
TRBV4-2	TRBJ2-3	ASSQEQFQLSTDTQY
TRBV7-9	TRBJ2-2	ASSSGTAGTGELF
TRBV5-1	TRBJ1-4	ASSLVLGGELF
TRBV7-9	TRBJ2-7	ASSLGSGGYSYEQY
TRBV4-2	TRBJ2-6	ASSQVGDSGANVLT
TRBV5-1	TRBJ2-1	ASSLDASGSYNEQF
TRBV28	TRBJ2-5	ASSQQLAGAKETQY
TRBV4-1	TRBJ2-5	ASSQAWTSRETQY
TRBV6-5	TRBJ1-1	ASRGGQGHYTEAF
TRBV28	TRBJ2-7	ASSLDRDRIKSSYEQY
TRBV14	TRBJ2-5	ASSQAVPSLRETQY
TRBV7-2	TRBJ2-7	ASSHSGTGSYEQY
TRBV7-3	TRBJ2-5	ASSSNRGTGQETQY
TRBV15	TRBJ1-6	ATSRDWGVQSPLH
TRBV7-8	TRBJ1-1	ASTNQGMNTEAF
TRBV7-9	TRBJ2-1	ASSLVASGAVNEQF
TRBV2	TRBJ2-6	ASSEQGTGANVLT
TRBV30	TRBJ1-2	AWSQTGLFYGYT
TRBV28	TRBJ2-7	ASSHGTGKRYEQY
TRBV28	TRBJ2-1	ASSLLTSGRDNEQF
TRBV28	TRBJ2-5	ASSGVAGGFETQY
TRBV5-5	TRBJ1-1	ASSLWTGVRNTEAF
TRBV19	TRBJ1-1	ASSPNSGTGTEAF
TRBV28	TRBJ2-4	ASSLVRGQNIQY
TRBV5-1	TRBJ2-1	ASSGGTSGRANPYNEQF
TRBV2	TRBJ2-5	ASSEARGGAPQETQY
TRBV29-1	TRBJ2-3	SSGGTASTDTQY
TRBV2	TRBJ1-1	ASSVWENTEAF
TRBV28	TRBJ1-6	ASRNNSPLH
TRBV28	TRBJ2-2	ATRTGDTGELF
TRBV2	TRBJ2-5	ASSEAEGETQY
TRBV6-5	TRBJ1-3	ASSYELFGNTIY
TRBV11-2	TRBJ2-1	ASSLEDTRGEQF
TRBV7-2	TRBJ2-5	ASSSGRDQETQY
TRBV28	TRBJ1-4	ASATGPPNEKLF
TRBV5-1	TRBJ2-1	ASSVQQGASYNEQF
TRBV30	TRBJ1-2	AWSVIREGYT
TRBV29-1	TRBJ2-1	SVILTSGSLNEQF
TRBV19	TRBJ1-5	ASSIEDGNQPQH
TRBV4-3	TRBJ1-5	ASSQVFGNQPQH
TRBV4-1	TRBJ1-4	ASSRTIATNEKLF
TRBV6-6	NA	ASRQGSYEQY